The rows below give T cell receptor beta chains drawn from one sample of a study of CD8 T cell repertoires and HIV-1 epitope variants. Their specific antigens are unknown. Produced via immunoSEQ multiplex PCR; TCRdb's table is partial and in-frame only. The sample lists several thousand clones; 66% were seen once. The sequencing sample was made of cultured CD8+ T cells derived from PBMCs. These receptors were collected from a male donor with HIV. CDR3s include the opening cysteine and the closing phenylalanine or tryptophan. The D gene is left open where the match is weak. Only part of the rows carry a size: once, few, many, or a class if the clone is expanded.

clone_size	v_call	j_call	d_call	cdr3_nt	cdr3_aa
.	TRBV13	TRBJ2-1	.	TGTGCCAGCAGCGGCTCTAGCACGGTCTACAATGAGCAGTTCTTC	CASSGSSTVYNEQFF
.	TRBV25-1	TRBJ2-7	.	TGTGCCAGCAGTGACAGGGTCTACGAGCAGTACTTC	CASSDRVYEQYF
medium-sized	TRBV4-1	TRBJ2-2	.	TGCGCCAGCAGCCAAGATGGGAACACCGGGGAGCTGTTTTTT	CASSQDGNTGELFF
.	TRBV28	TRBJ1-1	.	TGTGCCAGCACCGTGCCGAGGTCGGGCACTGAAGCTTTCTTT	CASTVPRSGTEAFF
medium-sized	TRBV18	TRBJ1-2	.	TGTGCCAGCTCACCAAATTCAGGGGAGGGCTATGGCTACACCTTC	CASSPNSGEGYGYTF
.	TRBV27	TRBJ2-7	TRBD2	TGTGCCAGCAGTGCGCGGACTAGCGGGTACGAGCAGTACTTC	CASSARTSGYEQYF
.	TRBV11-2	TRBJ2-3	.	TGTGCCAGCAGCCCCGGAAACACAGATACGCATTTT	CASSPGNTDTHF
.	TRBV28	TRBJ1-1	.	TGTGCCAGCAGTTTGAGCAGGGGAACTGAAGCTTTCTTT	CASSLSRGTEAFF
.	TRBV5-1	TRBJ1-1	.	TGCGCCAGCAGCACATCTGGACCGGGGACTGAAGCTTTCTTT	CASSTSGPGTEAFF
.	TRBV7-9	TRBJ2-1	TRBD2	TGTGCCAGCAGCTTAGCGGGAGGGCCGGGAAATGAGCAGTTCTTC	CASSLAGGPGNEQFF
.	TRBV27	TRBJ2-7	.	TGTGCCAGCAGTTTATCGTTAGGGACGTTGTCCTACGAGCAGTACTTC	CASSLSLGTLSYEQYF
.	TRBV5-4	TRBJ2-2	TRBD1	TGTGCCAGCAGCTTCGACAGGGTTGTTACCGGGGAGCTGTTTTTT	CASSFDRVVTGELFF
few	TRBV25-1	TRBJ1-1	.	TGTGCCAGCAGCTTAGGACAGAGCACTGAAGCTTTCTTT	CASSLGQSTEAFF
few	TRBV4-1	TRBJ1-1	.	TGCGCCAGCAGCCAAGATCTTGCGGGGGCGCAGAACACTGAAGCTTTCTTT	CASSQDLAGAQNTEAFF
.	TRBV6-4	TRBJ2-3	TRBD2	TGTGCCAGCAGTGACTCAACTAGCGGGGGGGCAGATACGCAGTATTTT	CASSDSTSGGADTQYF
.	TRBV7-3	TRBJ2-1	.	TGTGCCAGCAGCTTAGGACGGTACAATGAGCAGTTCTTC	CASSLGRYNEQFF
.	TRBV4-2	TRBJ2-3	TRBD1	TGTGCCAGCAGCCAAGATCCCGGGACAGGGGTAGGGGATTTAACAGATACGCAGTATTTT	CASSQDPGTGVGDLTDTQYF
.	TRBV4-2	TRBJ2-1	.	TGTGCCAGCAGCCAAGAGACTACATTCAATGAGCAGTTCTTC	CASSQETTFNEQFF
.	TRBV27	TRBJ2-7	TRBD2	TGTGCCAGCAGTCCGAAGGTGGGGACTAGCGGGCTTTACGAGCAGTACTTC	CASSPKVGTSGLYEQYF
.	TRBV28	TRBJ2-7	.	TGTGCCAGCAGTTCCACAGGGAGTTACGAGCAGTACTTC	CASSSTGSYEQYF
.	TRBV7-9	TRBJ1-2	.	TGTGCCAGCAGCCCGACAGGTAGCTATGGCTACACCTTC	CASSPTGSYGYTF
.	TRBV4-3	TRBJ2-7	TRBD1	TGCGCCAGCAGCCCAAAAGGACAGGGGGACGAGCAGTACTTC	CASSPKGQGDEQYF
.	TRBV7-2	TRBJ2-1	.	TGTGCCAGCAGCTTAGGCGGGGAAAATGAGCAGTTCTTC	CASSLGGENEQFF
.	TRBV28	TRBJ2-3	TRBD2	TGTGCCAGCAGTTCAGCGGGAGGGCCCGGAGATACGCAGTATTTT	CASSSAGGPGDTQYF
.	TRBV19	TRBJ2-7	TRBD2	TGTGCCAGTAGGAACTACGGGACTAGCGGCTACGAGCAGTACTTC	CASRNYGTSGYEQYF
.	TRBV5-5	TRBJ2-2	.	TGTGCCAGCAGGGCTTCAGGGCCCCCCGGGGAGCTGTTTTTT	CASRASGPPGELFF
.	TRBV28	TRBJ2-1	TRBD2	TGTGCCAGCAGCCCTAGCGGGTTTGGGGGCAATGAGCAGTTCTTC	CASSPSGFGGNEQFF
once	TRBV28	TRBJ2-7	.	TGTGCCAGCAGTTTATCACAGGGAACCCTCTCCTACGAGCAGTACTTC	CASSLSQGTLSYEQYF
.	TRBV5-6	TRBJ2-6	.	TGTGCCAGCAGCTCGGGGACAGGGGCCAACGTCCTGACTTTC	CASSSGTGANVLTF
.	TRBV29-1	TRBJ2-1	.	TGCAGCGTTGAAGATGCAGAAGAACTACACAATGAGCAGTTCTTC	CSVEDAEELHNEQFF
.	TRBV19	TRBJ2-7	TRBD1	TGTGCCAGTAGTAGACAGGGCCCCTACGAGCAGTACTTC	CASSRQGPYEQYF
.	TRBV5-8	TRBJ2-1	TRBD2	TGTGCCAGCAGCCCCGGGACTAGCGAGTACAATGAGCAGTTCTTC	CASSPGTSEYNEQFF
.	TRBV7-3	TRBJ1-1	.	TGTGCCAGCAGCTTAAAAGGTGGGACTGAAGCTTTCTTT	CASSLKGGTEAFF
once	TRBV7-9	TRBJ1-3	.	TGTGCCAGCAGCCCTGACGGAAGGGCTGGAAACACCATATATTTT	CASSPDGRAGNTIYF
.	TRBV5-1	TRBJ1-2	.	TGCGCCAGCAGCTTGGCAGCGGAGTATGGCTACACCTTC	CASSLAAEYGYTF
once	TRBV10-3	TRBJ2-2	.	TGTGCCATCAGTAGTGGGACTCCTCTACGGGTGGGTTCCGGGGAGCTGTTTTTT	CAISSGTPLRVGSGELFF
.	TRBV2	TRBJ2-2	.	TGTGCCAGCAGTGAGGGTAGGGTCGACACCGGGGAGCTGTTTTTT	CASSEGRVDTGELFF
.	TRBV6-5	TRBJ1-2	.	TGTGCCAGCAGTTACGCCAGTCGTAACTATGGCTACACCTTC	CASSYASRNYGYTF
once	TRBV28	TRBJ2-1	.	TGTGCCAGCACCCTTCGGGGCTCCTACAATGAGCAGTTCTTC	CASTLRGSYNEQFF
few	TRBV7-2	TRBJ2-2	.	TGTGCCAGCAGCTTAATCGGGGACGGGGAGCTGTTTTTT	CASSLIGDGELFF
.	TRBV18	TRBJ2-5	.	TGTGCCAGCTCAAAGCGGCCCGGAGAGACCCAGTACTTC	CASSKRPGETQYF
.	TRBV29-1	TRBJ1-4	.	TGCAGCGTTCAGACGGGGGGAGAAAAACTGTTTTTT	CSVQTGGEKLFF
.	TRBV6-5	TRBJ2-4	TRBD1	TGTGCCAGCAGCCAGGGGGCAGGCCGACCGCTTCAGTACTTC	CASSQGAGRPLQYF
.	TRBV7-6	TRBJ1-6	.	TGTGCCAGCAGCTCCCTCGGGCGCGGGGAGAATTCACCCCTCCACTTT	CASSSLGRGENSPLHF
.	TRBV5-1	TRBJ1-3	.	TGCGCCAGTAGGGACACTGAAAGGAACACCATATATTTT	CASRDTERNTIYF
.	TRBV11-2	TRBJ1-1	.	TGTGCCAGCAGCTTAGGGAATATGAACACTGAAGCTTTCTTT	CASSLGNMNTEAFF
.	TRBV4-3	TRBJ2-6	TRBD1	TGCGCCAGCAGCCAAGATCGGCAGGGGGCTTATTCTGGGGCCAACGTCCTGACTTTC	CASSQDRQGAYSGANVLTF
few	TRBV2	TRBJ2-7	TRBD2	TGTGCCAGCAGGGCTAGCGGGAGTTACTACGAGCAGTACTTC	CASRASGSYYEQYF
.	TRBV19	TRBJ2-7	.	TGTGCCAGTAGTCCCTCGGACGGATCCTACGAGCAGTACTTC	CASSPSDGSYEQYF
.	TRBV5-6	TRBJ1-1	TRBD1	TGTGCCAGCAGCTTGGGGACAGGGAACACTGAAGCTTTCTTT	CASSLGTGNTEAFF
few	TRBV7-8	TRBJ2-3	TRBD2	TGTGCCAGCAGCTTAGGTTACGCGGGGGGTCCCACAGATACGCAGTATTTT	CASSLGYAGGPTDTQYF
.	TRBV5-6	TRBJ2-1	TRBD2	TGTGCCAGCAGTCAGCGGGAGGTCTCCTACAATGAGCAGTTCTTC	CASSQREVSYNEQFF
few	TRBV27	TRBJ2-7	.	TGTGCCAGCAGTTTATCCCCCTGGGGGGGCGACGAGCAGTACTTC	CASSLSPWGGDEQYF
.	TRBV27	TRBJ2-1	.	TGTGCCAGCAGTTTAGCGGGAAACTCCTACAATGAGCAGTTCTTC	CASSLAGNSYNEQFF
.	TRBV6-5	TRBJ1-1	.	TGTGCCAGCAGTTACTCAGCGGTGAACACTGAAGCTTTCTTT	CASSYSAVNTEAFF
.	TRBV5-1	TRBJ1-1	TRBD1	TGCGCCAGCAGTACGACAGGGGTGAACACTGAAGCTTTCTTT	CASSTTGVNTEAFF
few	TRBV19	TRBJ2-1	.	TGTGCCAGTACCCTCCTAGAAAACAATGAGCAGTTCTTC	CASTLLENNEQFF
.	TRBV5-6	TRBJ2-3	TRBD2	TGTGCCAGCAGCTTGGCCATGACTAGCGGGACGGATACGCAGTATTTT	CASSLAMTSGTDTQYF
.	TRBV10-2	TRBJ2-2	TRBD2	TGCGCCAGCAGTGAAACTAGCGGGAACACCGGGGAGCTGTTTTTT	CASSETSGNTGELFF
large	TRBV7-9	TRBJ1-5	.	TGTGCCAGCAGCCCGAGCTATAGCAATCAGCCCCAGCATTTT	CASSPSYSNQPQHF